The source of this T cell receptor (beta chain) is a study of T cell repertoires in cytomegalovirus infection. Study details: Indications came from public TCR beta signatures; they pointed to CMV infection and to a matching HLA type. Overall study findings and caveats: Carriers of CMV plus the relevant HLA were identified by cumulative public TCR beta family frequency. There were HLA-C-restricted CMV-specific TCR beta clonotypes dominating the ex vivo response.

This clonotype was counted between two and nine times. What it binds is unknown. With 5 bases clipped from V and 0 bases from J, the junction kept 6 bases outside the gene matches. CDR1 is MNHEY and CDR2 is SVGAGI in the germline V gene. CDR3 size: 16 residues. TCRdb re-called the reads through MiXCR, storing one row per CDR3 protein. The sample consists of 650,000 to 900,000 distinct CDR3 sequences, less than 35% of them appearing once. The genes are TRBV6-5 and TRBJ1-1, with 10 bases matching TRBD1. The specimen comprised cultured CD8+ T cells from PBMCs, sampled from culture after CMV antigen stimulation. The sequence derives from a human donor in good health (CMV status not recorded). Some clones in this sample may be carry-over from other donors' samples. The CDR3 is CASSQWTGGMNTEAFF. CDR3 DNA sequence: TGTGCCAGCAGTCAATGGACAGGGGGGATGAACACTGAAGCTTTCTTT.